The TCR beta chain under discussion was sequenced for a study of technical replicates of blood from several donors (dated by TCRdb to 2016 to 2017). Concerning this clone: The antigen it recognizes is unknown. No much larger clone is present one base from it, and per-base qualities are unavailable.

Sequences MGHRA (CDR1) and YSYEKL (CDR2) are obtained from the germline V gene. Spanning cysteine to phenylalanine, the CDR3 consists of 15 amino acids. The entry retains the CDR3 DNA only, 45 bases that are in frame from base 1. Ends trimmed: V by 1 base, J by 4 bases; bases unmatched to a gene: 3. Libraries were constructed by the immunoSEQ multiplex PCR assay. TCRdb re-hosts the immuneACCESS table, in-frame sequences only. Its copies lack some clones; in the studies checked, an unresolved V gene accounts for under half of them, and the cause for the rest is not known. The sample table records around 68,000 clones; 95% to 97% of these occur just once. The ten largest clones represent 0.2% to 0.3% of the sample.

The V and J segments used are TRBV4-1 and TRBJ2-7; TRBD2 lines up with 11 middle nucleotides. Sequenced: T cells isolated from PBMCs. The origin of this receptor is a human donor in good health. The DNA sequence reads TGCGCCAGCAGCCAAGGGCTAGCGGGAGGTTACGAGCAGTACTTC. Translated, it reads CASSQGLAGGYEQYF.